Listed here are 17 T cell receptor beta chains from one sample, sequenced in a study of shared clonotypes between healthy human individuals. Generated by immunoSEQ multiplex PCR, the TCRdb table keeps only in-frame clones and is missing some. In the table there are some 1,100,000 clones, around 82% of which are singletons. Sequencing input: memory CD4+ T cells from PBMCs. As to subset: CD45RA-negative fraction. The source of these receptors is a man younger than 35 in good health. Some clones in this sample may be carry-over from other donors' samples.

This clone turned up a few times. This chain uses TRBV7-9 with TRBJ1-2; TRBD1 is a possible D gene (5 bases). Trimming stripped 1 base from V and 8 bases from J, with 11 bases between. The CDR3 length is 13 residues. In germline, CDR1 is SEHNR, CDR2 FQNEAQ (reference sequence). CDR3 loop: CASSLERGGGYTF. The CDR3 DNA follows: TGTGCCAGCAGCTTAGAGAGGGGTGGCGGCTACACCTTC.

This chain links TRBV5-1 with TRBJ1-2; D possibly corresponds to TRBD1 (5 bases). With 6 bases removed from V and 4 bases from J, the gap between germline ends came to 16 bases. Germline V lookup: CDR1 SGHRS, CDR2 YFSETQ. CDR3 length equals 14 residues. The CDR3 DNA is TGCGCCAGCAAGAGGGACGGCGCATCCTATGGCTACACCTTC. Translated: CASKRDGASYGYTF.

This chain uses TRBV5-6 with TRBJ2-3; D gene unclear. The CDR3 has 11 residues. The V gene's germline CDR1 is SGHDT and CDR2 YYEEEE. The germline V and J ends were trimmed by 5 bases and 4 bases, with 5 bases remaining between them. The DNA for the CDR3 is TGTGCCAGCAGTTATGCAGATACGCAGTATTTT. Translated, it gives CASSYADTQYF.

In regard to this clone: Being one base from a much bigger clone, this may be a read error. The chain has TRBV7-2 and TRBJ2-7; 8 bases match TRBD1. CDR3 length: 14 amino acids. Trimming took 5 bases from V and 4 from J; bases not matched to a gene: 7. CDR1 is SGHTA and CDR2 is FQGNSA in the germline V gene. CDR3 in amino acids: CASSVGQGPYEQYF. The CDR3 coding sequence is TGTGCCAGCAGCGTCGGACAGGGCCCTTACGAGCAGTACTTC.

V gene TRBV28 combines with J gene TRBJ2-1, with 8 bases identical to TRBD2. The CDR3 extends over 15 amino acids. The germline V gene has CDR1 MDHEN and CDR2 SYDVKM. Trimming at V came to 6 bases and at J to 2 bases, leaving 6 bases not matched to a gene. The DNA of the CDR3 is TGTGCCAGCAGCATAACTAGCGGTGCCTACAATGAGCAGTTCTTC. It specifies CASSITSGAYNEQFF.

The chain carries TRBV18 and TRBJ1-5; 7 bases are shared with TRBD1. CDR3 length: 14 residues. Germline lookup yields CDR1 KGHSH and CDR2 LQKENI. V was clipped by 5 bases and J by 2 bases; unmatched bases: 3. CDR3 DNA: TGTGCCAGCTCAATTGACAGGGGCAATCAGCCCCAGCATTTT. Amino acid sequence: CASSIDRGNQPQHF.

The rearrangement uses TRBV6-6 and TRBJ1-3; D ambiguous. The V gene lost 8 bases and the J gene lost 8 bases, with 13 bases spanning the gap. This CDR3 region has 12 residues. Germline V gene data show CDR1 as MNHNY and CDR2 as SVGAGI (reference sequence). The CDR3 region has the DNA TGTGCCAGCGTAGAGGCCGGGGACACCATATATTTT. It yields the protein CASVEAGDTIYF.

In this sample, this clone turned up a few times. The chain uses TRBV9 and TRBJ2-5; 10 nucleotides align to TRBD1. CDR1 is SGDLS and CDR2 is YYNGEE in the germline V gene. The J segment lost 5 bases and the V segment lost 0 bases, leaving 4 bases of the junction unmatched. The CDR3 consists of 15 residues. CDR3 sequence reads: CASSVGQGAWETQYF. For the CDR3, the DNA is TGTGCCAGCAGCGTAGGACAGGGGGCCTGGGAGACCCAGTACTTC.

In its sample, this clone was seen a few times. The CDR3 here is CASSEVSSSSGANVLTF. CDR3 nucleotides: TGTGCCAGCAGTGAAGTGAGCAGCAGCTCTGGGGCCAACGTCCTGACTTTC. The rearrangement links TRBV6-1 to TRBJ2-6, with no clear D. The CDR3 extends over 17 amino acids. V was pared by 1 base and J by 0 bases, with 10 bases between. The germline gives CDR1 MNHNS, CDR2 SASEGT.

This clone was detected only a few times. The V call is TRBV30, the J call TRBJ2-1; 8 bases line up with TRBD2. Germline V gene data show CDR1 as GTSNPN and CDR2 as SVGIG (reference sequence). This CDR3 spans 14 amino acids. J was trimmed by 9 bases and V by 5 bases; bases with no gene match: 12. Written as DNA, the CDR3 is TGTGCCTGGGGTCCCGGGACTAGTTCCCCTGAGCAGTTCTTC. It is translated as CAWGPGTSSPEQFF.

The V gene is TRBV7-9, the J gene TRBJ2-5; D unresolved. The CDR3 consists of 14 residues. Germline V gene lookup returns CDR1 SEHNR and CDR2 FQNEAQ (reference sequence). V was cut by 4 bases and J by 4 bases, with 13 bases left in between. CDR3 region: CASSYGWVVETQYF. DNA of the CDR3: TGTGCCAGCAGCTACGGATGGGTGGTAGAGACCCAGTACTTC.

The chain recombines TRBV7-9 with TRBJ1-4; possible D gene TRBD1, 5 bases. CDR3 length: 18 amino acids. Trimming stripped 3 bases from V and 5 bases from J, with 22 bases between. Germline V lookup: CDR1 SEHNR, CDR2 FQNEAQ (reference sequence). This chain's CDR3 is CASSFLGRGRGLNEKLFF. The CDR3 region has the DNA TGTGCCAGCAGCTTTCTCGGCCGGGGACGAGGGTTAAATGAAAAACTGTTTTTT. Drawing the rest from reference TRBV7-9 and TRBJ1-4, the complete variable domain is DTGVSQNPRHKITKRGQNVTFRCDPISEHNRLYWYRQTLGQGPEFLTYFQNEAQLEKSRLLSDRFSAERPKGSFSTLEIQRTEQGDSAMYLCASSFLGRGRGLNEKLFFGSGTQLSVL.

For this clone: Distinct nucleotide sequences in the sample also encode this CDR3. The chain combines TRBV18 with TRBJ2-5, with TRBD1 matching 12 bases. CDR1 is KGHSH, CDR2 LQKENI, per germline. The V gene end was trimmed by 3 bases and the J gene end by 5 bases; junction bases not matched to a gene: 4. The CDR3 has 15 amino acids. CDR3 sequence reads: CASSPPGQGAETQYF. CDR3 in DNA: TGTGCCAGCTCACCCCCGGGACAGGGGGCCGAGACCCAGTACTTC.

This clone was detected only a few times. The CDR3 here is CASSLASRSEQFF. The CDR3 nucleotides are TGTGCCAGCAGCTTAGCCTCCCGGAGTGAGCAGTTCTTC. V gene TRBV7-2 combines with J gene TRBJ2-1; D call uncertain. In germline, CDR1 is SGHTA, CDR2 FQGNSA. V was trimmed by 0 bases and J by 9 bases, leaving 9 bases between them. The CDR3 has 13 amino acids. The whole variable domain, remainder taken from reference TRBV7-2 and TRBJ2-1, is GAGVSQSPSNKVTEKGKDVELRCDPISGHTALYWYRQSLGQGLEFLIYFQGNSAPDKSGLPSDRFSAERTGGSVSTLTIQRTQQEDSAVYLCASSLASRSEQFFGPGTRLTVL.

The chain recombines TRBV29-1 with TRBJ2-2, with 12 positions matching TRBD2. Trimming removed 7 bases from V and 5 bases from J; junction bases left unmatched: 8. Germline-derived CDR1 and CDR2 are SQVTM and ANQGSEA. The CDR3 covers 15 residues. The CDR3 sequence is CSDRLAGVVTGELFF. The CDR3 region has the DNA TGCAGCGATAGACTAGCGGGAGTGGTTACCGGGGAGCTGTTTTTT.

The chain carries TRBV4-2 and TRBJ2-3, with D possibly TRBD2 on 6 matching bases. The length of the CDR3 is 16 residues. The ends were cut back, 4 bases at V and 0 bases at J, with 14 bases in the middle. Germline V lookup: CDR1 LGHNA, CDR2 YNFKEQ. CDR3 sequence (DNA): TGTGCCAGCAGCCCCCCTCGGGACTCTAGCACAGATACGCAGTATTTT. This translates into CASSPPRDSSTDTQYF.

V and J are TRBV28 and TRBJ1-4; D is unclear. CDR3 length: 16 residues. V lost 7 bases and J 0 bases, leaving 15 bases between the germline ends. Germline CDR1 reads MDHEN; CDR2 reads SYDVKM. The CDR3 DNA sequence: TGTGCCAGCACCCCGGCGGGTGGGCCAACTAATGAAAAACTGTTTTTT. This sequence encodes CASTPAGGPTNEKLFF.